This passage covers 4 T cell receptor beta chains from one sample sequenced in a study of blood T cell repertoires in COVID-19. Assay: immunoSEQ multiplex PCR; the TCRdb copy retains only in-frame clones and omits some. The data hold some 700,000 clones, with approximately 90% observed a single time. Sequenced material: peripheral blood. The source is a woman under 30 with acute or convalescent COVID-19.

The chain recombines TRBV7-3 with TRBJ1-3; 9 bases are shared with TRBD1. The CDR3 runs to 17 residues. After removal of 2 bases from V and 4 bases from J, the junction contained 9 bases not matched to a gene. Germline V CDR1 and CDR2: SGHTA, FQGTGA. The CDR3 here is CASSLYPKGQGGNTIYF. Written as DNA, the CDR3 is TGTGCCAGCAGCTTATATCCTAAAGGACAGGGGGGAAACACCATATATTTT.

The rearrangement joins TRBV5-1 to TRBJ1-3; maybe TRBD1 (6 bases). Trimming removed 0 bases from V and 2 bases from J, with 9 bases in between. Germline CDR1 reads SGHRS; CDR2 reads YFSETQ. This CDR3 is built from 15 residues. The DNA for the CDR3 is TGCGCCAGCAGCTTGGGTTCAGGGGCTGGAAACACCATATATTTT. Protein sequence: CASSLGSGAGNTIYF.

V gene TRBV3-1 (or the pseudogene TRBV3-2) combines with J gene TRBJ2-7; 9 bases line up with TRBD1. V was clipped by 1 base and J by 6 bases; unmatched bases: 16. CDR3 size: 18 residues. Germline V gene sequence: CDR1 LGHDT, CDR2 YNNKEL (reference sequence). CDR3 in amino acids: CASSQVGGADRGPGEQYF. The CDR3, as DNA: TGTGCCAGCAGCCAAGTAGGAGGGGCGGACAGGGGTCCCGGCGAGCAGTACTTC.

This clone was counted once. The chain uses TRBV2 and TRBJ1-6; 7 nucleotides agree with TRBD1. The CDR3 is 18 amino acids. The J segment lost 6 bases and the V segment lost 1 base, leaving 12 bases of the junction unmatched. The germline gives CDR1 SNHLY, CDR2 FYNNEI. CDR3: CASSEGGGRGSGNSPLHF. CDR3 sequence (DNA): TGTGCCAGCAGTGAAGGAGGGGGCAGGGGGAGTGGTAATTCACCCCTCCACTTT.